Listed below are T cell receptor beta chains from one sample, sequenced in a study of blood T cell repertoires in COVID-19. Repertoires were generated with immunoSEQ multiplex PCR, while TCRdb's copy carries only in-frame clones and drops some. There are roughly 280,000 clones in the sample; 85% to 90% occur only once, and roughly 4% lies in the top ten. Sequenced: PBMCs or T cells enriched from blood (not recorded which). The receptors come from a woman younger than 45 with acute COVID-19. CDR3s include the opening cysteine and the closing phenylalanine or tryptophan. A D gene is named only where the DNA matches it firmly. Size values are once, few and many counts, or a class for expanded clones, and some rows have none.

TGTGCCAGTAGACATACCCTGGCGGGGACCTACGAGCAGTACTTC CASRHTLAGTYEQYF TRBJ2-7 TRBV19 . .
TGCGCCAGCAGCCAAGAACAGGGGGGCCAGCCCCAGCATTTT CASSQEQGGQPQHF TRBJ1-5 TRBV4-1 . TRBD1
TGTGCCAGCTCACCCGACAGGGCCTCCTACGAGCAGTACTTC CASSPDRASYEQYF TRBJ2-7 TRBV18 . TRBD1
TGTGCCATCAGTGGGGCCGGCGAGCAGTACTTC CAISGAGEQYF TRBJ2-7 TRBV10-3 . .
TGTGCCAGCGTGTTACAGTACGGGGATCAGCCCCAGCATTTT CASVLQYGDQPQHF TRBJ1-5 TRBV6-5 . .
TGTGCCAGCAGTCTCTCGGACAGCTATGGCTACACCTTC CASSLSDSYGYTF TRBJ1-2 TRBV2 few .
TGCGCCAGCAGTGGATCTAGCGGGAGCGGTGAGCAGTTCTTC CASSGSSGSGEQFF TRBJ2-1 TRBV10-1 . TRBD2
TGTGCCAGCAGTTTAGAACGTGGGAGCTCCTACGAGCAGTACTTC CASSLERGSSYEQYF TRBJ2-7 TRBV28 . .
TGTGCCACCAGTGAGATAGCGGGAGATGAGCAGTTCTTC CATSEIAGDEQFF TRBJ2-1 TRBV24-1 . TRBD2
TGTGCCAGCAGTTTGCAGGTGACTAGCGGGGAGAATGAGCAGTTCTTC CASSLQVTSGENEQFF TRBJ2-1 TRBV27 . TRBD2
TGCAGCGTTGAAGAGGACAGGGGCCTCTACGAGCAGTACTTC CSVEEDRGLYEQYF TRBJ2-7 TRBV29-1 . TRBD1
TGTGCCAGCAGGACCGGGTCTGAAAACATTCAGTACTTC CASRTGSENIQYF TRBJ2-4 TRBV25-1 . .
TGTGCCAGCAGTTTAAGCGAGACGGGGGAGCAGTACTTC CASSLSETGEQYF TRBJ2-7 TRBV12-3/TRBV12-4 . .
TGTGCCACCAGCAGAGGAGGGACAGGGCAAAACTATGGCTACACCTTC CATSRGGTGQNYGYTF TRBJ1-2 TRBV15 . TRBD1
TGTGCCAGCAGTTCAACTAGCTCGATAAAGTATTTT CASSSTSSIKYF TRBJ2-3 TRBV2 . .
TGTGCCAGCAGCTCCCTAGCGGGGTCCTACGAGCAGTACTTC CASSSLAGSYEQYF TRBJ2-7 TRBV7-2 . TRBD2
TGCAGCGTCCGCCGGCCGGGACAGAAGAACACTGAAGCTTTCTTT CSVRRPGQKNTEAFF TRBJ1-1 TRBV29-1 . TRBD1
TGTGCCAGCCGAAAGCAGGGGGTAGATGAGCAGTTCTTC CASRKQGVDEQFF TRBJ2-1 TRBV12-3/TRBV12-4 . TRBD1
TGTGCCAGCAGCACGGACTCAAGCTCCTACAATGAGCAGTTCTTC CASSTDSSSYNEQFF TRBJ2-1 TRBV11-2 . .
TGTGCCAGCAGCCAAGCCCTGACTGAAGCTTTCTTT CASSQALTEAFF TRBJ1-1 TRBV3-1/TRBV3-2 . .
TGCGCCAGCGGGCGGAGGACAGCGAACACCGGGGAGCTGTTTTTT CASGRRTANTGELFF TRBJ2-2 TRBV4-3 . .
TGTGCCAGCCGCTTCGACACAAACCATTCACCCCTCCACTTT CASRFDTNHSPLHF TRBJ1-6 TRBV11-2 once .
TGTGCCAGTAGTATAACAGTCAATGAGCAGTTCTTC CASSITVNEQFF TRBJ2-1 TRBV19 . .
TGTGCCAGCAGCACGGGGTCACCCACTGAAGCTTTCTTT CASSTGSPTEAFF TRBJ1-1 TRBV11-2 . .
TGTGCCAGCAGCTTAGGAACAGGTATAGGACAGCCCCAGCATTTT CASSLGTGIGQPQHF TRBJ1-5 TRBV13 . .
TGTGCCAGCAGTTACTCGACCGGTCTGGGGAGTGGAGGACTGTTTTTT CASSYSTGLGSGGLFF TRBJ1-4 TRBV6-5 . .
TGCGCCAGCATCTACGACAGCTACGAGCAGTACTTC CASIYDSYEQYF TRBJ2-7 TRBV23-1 few .
TGTGCCAGTAGTATAACAGGTAGCACAGATACGCAGTATTTT CASSITGSTDTQYF TRBJ2-3 TRBV19 . .
TGTGCCAGCAGCCAAGACACCCCCCGGAGAACTGAGAGCTCTGGAAACACCATATATTTT CASSQDTPRRTESSGNTIYF TRBJ1-3 TRBV3-1/TRBV3-2 . .
TGTGCCAGCAAGTTTCGGGGGGACAGCACAGATACGCAGTATTTT CASKFRGDSTDTQYF TRBJ2-3 TRBV2 . TRBD2
TGTGCCATCAGTGAGTCAGTCAGGGCTGGGGCCAACGTCCTGACTTTC CAISESVRAGANVLTF TRBJ2-6 TRBV10-3 . .
TGCGCCAGCAGCCAAATAGGACCGGGACTAGCGGACACCGGGGAGCTGTTTTTT CASSQIGPGLADTGELFF TRBJ2-2 TRBV4-3 . TRBD2
TGTGCCAGCAGCCAACCGGGACTAGCGCCCGAGCAGTACTTC CASSQPGLAPEQYF TRBJ2-7 TRBV7-3 . TRBD2
TGTGCCATCAATCGGGGACTCAGCACAGATACGCAGTATTTT CAINRGLSTDTQYF TRBJ2-3 TRBV10-3 . .
TGTGCCAGCAGCCCTCAAGGACAGCCAACCTACGAGCAGTACTTC CASSPQGQPTYEQYF TRBJ2-7 TRBV11-2 . .
TGTGCCAGCAGTTCAACAGGGTCGGATAGTGAAAAACTGTTTTTT CASSSTGSDSEKLFF TRBJ1-4 TRBV6-5 . .
TGCGCCAGCAGCTTGGCCGGGGGGTTAGCTTTCTTT CASSLAGGLAFF TRBJ1-1 TRBV5-1 . .
TGTGCCAGCAGCAAAGAGACAGGGCCGAATTCACCCCTCCACTTT CASSKETGPNSPLHF TRBJ1-6 TRBV21-1 . .
TGTGCCTGGAGCGGCAGAGGGAGGCTTAATTCACCCCTCCACTTT CAWSGRGRLNSPLHF TRBJ1-6 TRBV30 few .
TGCGCCAGCAGCCAACAGGGGACAGGGGAGAACAATGAGCAGTTCTTC CASSQQGTGENNEQFF TRBJ2-1 TRBV4-1 . TRBD1
TGTGCCAGCAGCAAAAGCAGGGGTTCAGGAAACACCATATATTTT CASSKSRGSGNTIYF TRBJ1-3 TRBV9 . .
TGTGCCAGCAGTTTAAGGGACAGGGTAGAAAAACTGTTTTTT CASSLRDRVEKLFF TRBJ1-4 TRBV27 . TRBD1
TGTGCCAGCAGCCCCCAGGGAAAAGCGGGAGTGGGTGAGCAGTTCTTC CASSPQGKAGVGEQFF TRBJ2-1 TRBV7-2 . TRBD2
TGTGCCATGGACAGGCGTCGAACTGAAGCTTTCTTT CAMDRRRTEAFF TRBJ1-1 TRBV30 . TRBD1